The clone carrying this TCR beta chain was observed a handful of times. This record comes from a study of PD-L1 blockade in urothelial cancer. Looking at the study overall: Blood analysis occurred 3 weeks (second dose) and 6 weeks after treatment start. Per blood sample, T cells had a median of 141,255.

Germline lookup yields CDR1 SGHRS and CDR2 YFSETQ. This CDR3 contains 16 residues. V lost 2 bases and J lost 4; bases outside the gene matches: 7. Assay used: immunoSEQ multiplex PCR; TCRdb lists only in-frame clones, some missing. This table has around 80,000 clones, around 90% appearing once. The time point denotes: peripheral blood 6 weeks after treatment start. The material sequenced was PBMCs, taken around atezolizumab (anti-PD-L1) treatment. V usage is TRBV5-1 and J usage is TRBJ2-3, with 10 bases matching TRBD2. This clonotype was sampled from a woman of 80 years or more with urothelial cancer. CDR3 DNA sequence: TGCGCCAGCAGCTTACCGGGACTAGCGAGGGCAGATACGCAGTATTTT. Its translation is CASSLPGLARADTQYF.